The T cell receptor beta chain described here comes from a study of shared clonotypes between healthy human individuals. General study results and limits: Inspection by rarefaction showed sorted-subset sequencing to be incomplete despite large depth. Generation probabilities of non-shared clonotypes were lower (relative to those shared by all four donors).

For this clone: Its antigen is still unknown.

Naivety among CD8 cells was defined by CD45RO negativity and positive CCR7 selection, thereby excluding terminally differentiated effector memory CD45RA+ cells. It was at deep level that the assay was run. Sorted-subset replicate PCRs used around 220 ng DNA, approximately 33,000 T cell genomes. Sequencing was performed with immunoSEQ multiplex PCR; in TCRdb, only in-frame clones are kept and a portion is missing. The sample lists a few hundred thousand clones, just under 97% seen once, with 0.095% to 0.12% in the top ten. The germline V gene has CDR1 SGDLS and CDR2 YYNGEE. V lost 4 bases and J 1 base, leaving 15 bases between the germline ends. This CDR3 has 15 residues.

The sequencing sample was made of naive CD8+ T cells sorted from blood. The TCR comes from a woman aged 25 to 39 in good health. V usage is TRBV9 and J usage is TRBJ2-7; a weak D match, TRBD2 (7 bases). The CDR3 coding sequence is TGTGCCAGCAGCCCCGAAGGGGGGGCATCCTACGAGCAGTACTTC. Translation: CASSPEGGASYEQYF.